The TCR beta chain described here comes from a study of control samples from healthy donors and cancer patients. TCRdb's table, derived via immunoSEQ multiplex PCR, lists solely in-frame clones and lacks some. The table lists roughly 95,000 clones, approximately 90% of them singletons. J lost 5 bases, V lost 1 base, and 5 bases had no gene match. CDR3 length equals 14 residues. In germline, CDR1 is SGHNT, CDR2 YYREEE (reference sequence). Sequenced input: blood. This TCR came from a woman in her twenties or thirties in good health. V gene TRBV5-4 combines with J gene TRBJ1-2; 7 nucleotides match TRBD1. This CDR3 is CASSLWQGVYGYTF. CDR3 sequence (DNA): TGTGCCAGCAGCTTGTGGCAGGGGGTGTATGGCTACACCTTC.